This entry lists 18 T cell receptor beta chains sequenced from one sample in a study of blood T cell repertoires in COVID-19. Assay: immunoSEQ multiplex PCR; the TCRdb copy retains only in-frame clones and omits some. The data show over 200,000 clones, 65% to 90% seen once. Sequenced material: peripheral blood. These receptors originate from a human donor in a cohort sampled during active COVID-19.

V usage is TRBV7-3 and J usage is TRBJ2-5; a possible D gene is TRBD2 (6 bases). The CDR3 sequence is 13 residues long. Germline lookup yields CDR1 SGHTA and CDR2 FQGTGA. The V end lost 5 bases, the J end lost 0 bases, and 7 bases lay between the germline ends. CDR3 nucleotides: TGTGCCAGCAGCAGCGGGTACCAAGAGACCCAGTACTTC. Translation gives CASSSGYQETQYF.

The chain couples TRBV28 to TRBJ1-5; 8 bases fit TRBD1. This CDR3 comprises 15 residues. Germline-derived CDR1 and CDR2 are MDHEN and SYDVKM. Unmatched junction bases numbered 8, after V lost 5 bases and J lost 5 bases. The CDR3 region has the DNA TGTGCCAGCAGTCGCCACCAGACAGGGGATCAGCCCCAGCATTTT. Its protein product is CASSRHQTGDQPQHF.

This chain links TRBV27 with TRBJ2-6; D unclear. V was shortened by 0 bases and J by 1 base, with 4 bases between the two germline ends. CDR1 is MNHEY and CDR2 is SMNVEV in the germline V gene (reference sequence). This CDR3 has 15 residues. CDR3 loop: CASSLSVSGANVLTF. The CDR3 DNA follows: TGTGCCAGCAGTTTATCCGTATCTGGGGCCAACGTCCTGACTTTC.

The rearrangement uses TRBV7-9 and TRBJ2-2; TRBD1 might be the D (6 bases). Trimming pared 4 bases from V and 5 bases from J, leaving 20 bases between. CDR1 and CDR2 from the germline V gene are SEHNR and FQNEAQ (reference sequence). CDR3 size: 17 residues. CDR3 nucleotides: TGTGCCAGCAGCTCCGAATCCCAGGGGTCATATACCGGGGAGCTGTTTTTT. It is translated as CASSSESQGSYTGELFF.

This clone was seen more than once but under ten times. This chain links TRBV28 with TRBJ1-1; possible D gene TRBD1, 5 bases. V lost 5 bases and J 3 bases, leaving 16 bases between the germline ends. The CDR3 has 15 residues. From germline, CDR1 is MDHEN and CDR2 SYDVKM. This chain's CDR3 is CASSPDWGVDTEAFF. The CDR3 nucleotides read TGTGCCAGCAGTCCGGATTGGGGGGTTGACACTGAAGCTTTCTTT.

V usage is TRBV20-1 and J usage is TRBJ1-5; perhaps TRBD1 as D (5 bases). The CDR3 sequence is 14 residues long. The ends were cut back, 3 bases at V and 3 bases at J, with 12 bases in the middle. Germline V CDR1 and CDR2: DFQATT, SNEGSKA (reference sequence). CDR3 sequence reads: CSASRGFFNQPQHF. The CDR3, as DNA: TGCAGTGCTAGTCGGGGGTTCTTCAATCAGCCCCAGCATTTT.

This chain joins TRBV30 and TRBJ2-2, with TRBD2 matching over 9 bases. The CDR3 consists of 17 residues. Losses at the gene ends were 1 base for V and 7 bases for J; bases not matched to a gene: 13. CDR1 is GTSNPN and CDR2 is SVGIG in the germline V gene (reference sequence). CDR3 nucleotide sequence: TGTGCCTGGAGTGAAGTAGCGGGAGCCACACTTTTCGGGGAGCTGTTTTTT. This codes for CAWSEVAGATLFGELFF.

V usage is TRBV27 and J usage is TRBJ2-3; no clear D. Trimming stripped 0 bases from V and 1 base from J, with 8 bases between. CDR1 MNHEY and CDR2 SMNVEV come from the germline V gene (reference sequence). The CDR3 totals 15 residues. The CDR3 sequence: CASSLSHGGTDTQYF. Here the CDR3 DNA reads TGTGCCAGCAGTTTATCCCACGGAGGCACAGATACGCAGTATTTT.

The chain employs TRBV28 and TRBJ2-7; TRBD1 agrees at 11 bases. The ends lost 5 bases at V and 2 bases at J; junction bases unmatched: 2. The CDR3 is made up of 14 amino acids. CDR1 and CDR2 from the germline V gene are MDHEN and SYDVKM. Here the CDR3 DNA reads TGTGCCAGCAGTGGGACAGGGGGGGCCTACGAGCAGTACTTC. Amino acids: CASSGTGGAYEQYF.

The chain carries TRBV5-6 and TRBJ2-7; D is perhaps TRBD2 (5 bases). In germline, CDR1 is SGHDT, CDR2 YYEEEE. V lost 0 bases and J lost 9, with 16 bases in between. The CDR3 runs to 14 residues. The CDR3 protein is CASSLVGPRGGQYF. The CDR3 DNA sequence: TGTGCCAGCAGCTTGGTGGGCCCCCGGGGTGGGCAGTACTTC.

This clone was seen once. The V gene is TRBV7-2, the J gene TRBJ2-5, with D possibly TRBD1 on 5 matching bases. The CDR3 is 13 residues long. Germline CDR1 and CDR2: SGHTA and FQGNSA. V shed 1 base and J shed 5 bases, with 8 bases lying between them. CDR3 coding DNA: TGTGCCAGCAGCTTAGGCAGGGCGGAGACCCAGTACTTC. It codes for CASSLGRAETQYF.

The rearrangement uses TRBV4-2 and TRBJ2-7; a weak D match, TRBD2 (6 bases). The ends were cut back, 0 bases at V and 1 base at J, with 13 bases in the middle. The CDR3 has 16 amino acids. Germline V gene lookup returns CDR1 LGHNA and CDR2 YNFKEQ. The CDR3 DNA reads as TGTGCCAGCAGCCAAGATTCAGGGACTTCTTCCTACGAGCAGTACTTC. Amino acid sequence: CASSQDSGTSSYEQYF.

The CDR3 DNA follows: TGTGCCAGCAGTTACAAAGACGGAGCCTACGAGCAGTACTTC. It translates to CASSYKDGAYEQYF. J is TRBJ2-7 and V is TRBV6-6, with unresolved D. This CDR3 has 14 residues. Germline loops: CDR1 MNHNY, CDR2 SVGAGI (reference sequence). V lost 2 bases and J 2 bases, leaving 10 bases between the germline ends.

The V and J genes are TRBV7-8 and TRBJ1-2; D is ambiguous. The ends were cut back, 7 bases at V and 8 bases at J, with 23 bases in the middle. Germline-derived CDR1 and CDR2 are SGHVS and FQNEAQ. The CDR3 runs 15 residues. The CDR3 DNA is TGTGCCAGCACCTCACTTCCCGAGGCTAGTTGGGGCTACACCTTC. As protein: CASTSLPEASWGYTF.

J is TRBJ2-1 and V is TRBV19, with 11 bases that match TRBD1. In germline, CDR1 is LNHDA, CDR2 SQIVND (reference sequence). Trimming removed 9 bases from V and 3 bases from J; junction bases left unmatched: 4. The CDR3 has 14 amino acids. The chain's CDR3 is CASKDRGLYNEQFF. The CDR3 nucleotides read TGTGCCAGCAAGGACAGGGGGCTCTACAATGAGCAGTTCTTC.

The rearrangement links TRBV13 to TRBJ2-3, with 8 bases matching TRBD1. After removal of 5 bases from V and 2 bases from J, the junction contained 9 bases not matched to a gene. This CDR3 contains 16 residues. Germline values: CDR1 PRHDT, CDR2 FYEKMQ (reference sequence). CDR3 in DNA: TGTGCCAGCAGCGACCGGACAGGGACCCTCACAGATACGCAGTATTTT. It encodes CASSDRTGTLTDTQYF. The entire variable domain, with the rest obtained from reference TRBV13 and TRBJ2-3, is as follows: AAGVIQSPRHLIKEKRETATLKCYPIPRHDTVYWYQQGPGQDPQFLISFYEKMQSDKGSIPDRFSAQQFSDYHSELNMSSLELGDSALYFCASSDRTGTLTDTQYFGPGTRLTVL.

This clone was picked up a small number of times. This rearrangement joins TRBV19 to TRBJ2-7; D might be TRBD1 (7 bases). The V gene's germline CDR1 is LNHDA and CDR2 SQIVND (reference sequence). The germline V and J ends were trimmed by 4 bases and 2 bases, with 12 bases remaining between them. The CDR3 sequence is 14 residues long. The DNA for the CDR3 is TGTGCCAGTAGTACCACAGGGGAGGCCTACGAGCAGTACTTC. It yields the protein CASSTTGEAYEQYF. The full variable domain, completed using reference TRBV19 and TRBJ2-7, is DGGITQSPKYLFRKEGQNVTLSCEQNLNHDAMYWYRQDPGQGLRLIYYSQIVNDFQKGDIAEGYSVSREKKESFPLTVTSAQKNPTAFYLCASSTTGEAYEQYFGPGTRLTVT.

The chain joins TRBV28 to TRBJ2-2; 12 nucleotides align to TRBD2. Germline CDR1 reads MDHEN; CDR2 reads SYDVKM. The CDR3 runs to 15 residues. The V segment lost 8 bases and the J segment 7 bases; nucleotides outside the gene matches: 8. The CDR3 region has the DNA TGTGCCAGCGAACAGACTAGCGGGAGTAACGGGGAGCTGTTTTTT. Amino acids: CASEQTSGSNGELFF.